This T cell receptor beta chain was observed in a study of blood T cell repertoires in COVID-19. Looking at the study overall: The United States, Italy and Spain were the sources of the acute and convalescent COVID-19 samples. Nucleic acid was either cDNA or gDNA, and it came from T cells, B-cell-depleted T cells, or PBMCs.

Original data processing: Scientists estimated how many nucleated cells there were by amplifying reference gene primers. The protocol was immunoSEQ multiplex PCR, while the TCRdb copy is restricted to in-frame clones and leaves out a portion. The DNA gave D and trimming, while V, J and clone size come from that table. The sample includes some 75,000 clones, 80% to 95% of them seen just once. The CDR3 contains 18 residues. In germline, CDR1 is SGHRS, CDR2 YFSETQ. Trimming shortened V by 5 bases and J by 4 bases, and 28 bases separated the two germline ends. The source material was peripheral blood. V is TRBV5-1 and J is TRBJ2-7, with D maybe TRBD1 (5 bases). The TCR sequence derives from a human donor in a cohort sampled during active COVID-19. Here the CDR3 reads CASRVGTGGVGPLYEQYF. As DNA, the CDR3 is TGCGCCAGCAGGGTAGGAACAGGTGGAGTCGGACCCCTATACGAGCAGTACTTC.